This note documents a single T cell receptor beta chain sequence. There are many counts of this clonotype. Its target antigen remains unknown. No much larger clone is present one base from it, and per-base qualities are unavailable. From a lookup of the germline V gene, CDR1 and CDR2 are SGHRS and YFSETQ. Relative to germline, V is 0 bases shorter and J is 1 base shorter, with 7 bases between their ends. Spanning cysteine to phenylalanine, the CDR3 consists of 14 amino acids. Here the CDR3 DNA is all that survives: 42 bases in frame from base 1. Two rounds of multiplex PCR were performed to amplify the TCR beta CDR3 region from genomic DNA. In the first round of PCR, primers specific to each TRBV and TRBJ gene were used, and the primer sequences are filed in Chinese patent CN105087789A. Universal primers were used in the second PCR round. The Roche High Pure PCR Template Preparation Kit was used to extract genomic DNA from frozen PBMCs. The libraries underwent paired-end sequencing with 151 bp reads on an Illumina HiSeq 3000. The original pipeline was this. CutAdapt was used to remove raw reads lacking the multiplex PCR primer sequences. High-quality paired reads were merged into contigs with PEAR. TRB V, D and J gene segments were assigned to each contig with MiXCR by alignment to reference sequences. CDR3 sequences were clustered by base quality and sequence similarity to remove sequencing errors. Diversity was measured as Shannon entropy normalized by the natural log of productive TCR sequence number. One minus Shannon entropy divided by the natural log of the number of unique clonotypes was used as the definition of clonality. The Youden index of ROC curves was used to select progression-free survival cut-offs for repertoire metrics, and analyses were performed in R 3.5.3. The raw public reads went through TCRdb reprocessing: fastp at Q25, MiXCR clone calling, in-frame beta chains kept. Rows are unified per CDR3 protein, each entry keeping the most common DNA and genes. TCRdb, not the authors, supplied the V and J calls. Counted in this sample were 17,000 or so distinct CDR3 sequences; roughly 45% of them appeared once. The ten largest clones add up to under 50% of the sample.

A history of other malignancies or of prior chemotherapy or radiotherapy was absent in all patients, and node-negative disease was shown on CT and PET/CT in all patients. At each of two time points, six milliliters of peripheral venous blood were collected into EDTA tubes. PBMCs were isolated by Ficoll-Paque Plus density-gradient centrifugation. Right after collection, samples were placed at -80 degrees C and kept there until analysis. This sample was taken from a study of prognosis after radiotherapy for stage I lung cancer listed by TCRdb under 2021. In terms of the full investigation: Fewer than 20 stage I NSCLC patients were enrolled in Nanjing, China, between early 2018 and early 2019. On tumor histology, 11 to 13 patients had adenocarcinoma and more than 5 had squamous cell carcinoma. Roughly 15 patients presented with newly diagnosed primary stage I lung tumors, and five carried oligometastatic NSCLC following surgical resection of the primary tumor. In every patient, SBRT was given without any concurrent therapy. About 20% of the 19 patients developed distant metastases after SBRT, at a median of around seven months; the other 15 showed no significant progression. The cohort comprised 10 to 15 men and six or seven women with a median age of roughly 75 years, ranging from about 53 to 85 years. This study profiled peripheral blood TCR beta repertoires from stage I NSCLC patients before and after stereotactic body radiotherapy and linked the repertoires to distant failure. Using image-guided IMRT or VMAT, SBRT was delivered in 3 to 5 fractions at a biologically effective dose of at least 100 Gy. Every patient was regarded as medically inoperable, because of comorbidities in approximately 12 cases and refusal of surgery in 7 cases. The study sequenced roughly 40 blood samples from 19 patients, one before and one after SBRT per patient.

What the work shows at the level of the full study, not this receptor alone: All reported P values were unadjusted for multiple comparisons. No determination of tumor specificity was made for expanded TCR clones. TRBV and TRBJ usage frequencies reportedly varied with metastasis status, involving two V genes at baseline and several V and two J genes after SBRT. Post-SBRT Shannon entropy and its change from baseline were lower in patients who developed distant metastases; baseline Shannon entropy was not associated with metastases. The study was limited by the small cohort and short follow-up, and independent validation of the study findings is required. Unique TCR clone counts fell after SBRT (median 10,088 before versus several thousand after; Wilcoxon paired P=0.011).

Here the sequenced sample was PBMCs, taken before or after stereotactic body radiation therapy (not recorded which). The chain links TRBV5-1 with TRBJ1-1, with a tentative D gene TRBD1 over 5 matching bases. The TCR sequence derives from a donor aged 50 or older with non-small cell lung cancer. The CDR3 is CASSLEGRNTEAFF. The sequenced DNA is TGCGCCAGCAGCTTGGAGGGGAGGAACACTGAAGCTTTCTTT.